The clone carrying this T cell receptor beta chain appeared a few times. Data came from immunoSEQ multiplex PCR; TCRdb stores just in-frame clones and leaves some out. The repertoire includes about 110,000 clones, about 86% of them detected once, and roughly 3% sits in the top ten. This CDR3 is 14 amino acids long. Germline CDR1 reads SNHLY; CDR2 reads FYNNEI. The germline V and J ends were trimmed by 6 bases and 0 bases, with 9 bases remaining between them. The data derive from a study of T cell responses to AZD1222 COVID-19 vaccine. The chain combines TRBV2 with TRBJ1-5; no clear D gene. This TCR came from an adult in good health. The sample in question was peripheral blood, obtained on day 0 of AZD1222 vaccination. CDR3 residues: CASSEYNSNQPQHF. The CDR3 region has the DNA TGTGCCAGCAGCGAATACAATAGCAATCAGCCCCAGCATTTT.